What follows describes a single TCR beta chain. Its antigen is still unknown. TCRdb analysed the 5' RACE reads with MiXCR anew, one entry per CDR3 protein. The sample has hundreds of thousands of distinct CDR3 sequences, about 9.4% seen once. The sample is drawn from a study of identical twins. Trimming cost V 10 bases and J 7 bases; bases outside gene matches: 11. The CDR3 is 13 residues long. Germline lookup yields CDR1 ENHRY and CDR2 SYGVKD. Study-wide findings and caveats: Beta clonotypes that were abundant in cord blood contained fewer insertions, a pattern absent from memory repertoires. Out-of-frame alpha sequences common to twins exhibited a surplus of low generation probability. Analyses based on zero insertions could be partly confounded by invariant MAIT and iNKT cells.

These data also featured in a second study, about yellow fever vaccine responses in identical twins. That work states: After vaccination, twins' T cell response reportedly seemed partly convergent, partly personalized.

The source is a woman aged 18 to 35 in good health. The sample taken for sequencing was PBMCs. This chain joins TRBV10-3 and TRBJ2-7, with TRBD1 matching over 9 bases. The CDR3 nucleotides read TGTGCCACCACCGGGACAGGGATAGGAGAGCAGTACTTC. Encoded protein: CATTGTGIGEQYF.